The clone carrying this TCR beta chain was counted a few times. Its specificity is not known. TCR cDNA, made by 5'RACE template switching, carried an added universal primer site and UMIs. Using its own MiXCR run on the 5' RACE reads, TCRdb lists one record per CDR3 protein. The sample lists 500,000 to 650,000 distinct CDR3 sequences; less than 20% were seen once. Germline V gene sequence: CDR1 LGHNA, CDR2 YSLEER. The CDR3 consists of 14 residues. Losses at the gene ends were 0 bases for V and 3 bases for J; bases not matched to a gene: 2. The data belong to a study of T cells after yellow fever vaccination. General study points: Reappearance after the booster was seen for most primary-vaccination clones, at around 95% CD4 and 75% to 90% CD8.

This chain connects TRBV4-3 to TRBJ2-7; 7 nucleotides align to TRBD1. The source of this sequence is a man between 18 and 29 years old who received the YFV17D yellow fever vaccine. The sample was PBMCs, taken 5 days after the first yellow fever vaccination. The CDR3: CASSQDRGLYEQYF. CDR3 sequence (DNA): TGCGCCAGCAGCCAAGATAGGGGGCTCTACGAGCAGTACTTC.